This TCR beta chain derives from a study of OX40 agonist ivuxolimab in advanced cancers. The study's findings and limits: Nonresponders, in some cases, also had low normalized T-cell clonal expansion.

The assay was immunoSEQ multiplex PCR, and TCRdb's table has in-frame clones only and misses some. Here the sample spans some 48,000 clones, less than 90% being singletons. The table lists this clone with a count of one. Its specificity is unknown. The receptor's source is an adult with an advanced solid tumor such as melanoma, head and neck, liver or kidney cancer. The sample in question was CD4+ or CD8+ T cells sorted from blood, obtained in a trial of the OX40 agonist ivuxolimab.

CDR3 DNA sequence: TGCGCCAGCAGCCTGGGACTAGCGGGCGGCTACAATGAGCAGTTCTTC. It encodes CASSLGLAGGYNEQFF. The chain combines TRBV5-1 with TRBJ2-1; TRBD2 agrees at 12 bases. The CDR3 extends over 16 amino acids. J gave up 3 bases and V 4 bases, and 5 bases lay outside the gene matches. Per the germline V gene, CDR1 is SGHRS and CDR2 is YFSETQ.